What follows are 13 T cell receptor beta chains derived from one specimen sequenced in a study of circulating tumor DNA in untreated peripheral T-cell lymphoma (dated by TCRdb to the early 2020s). The library was obtained by the immunoSEQ multiplex PCR assay. TCRdb stores this immuneACCESS table with in-frame sequences only. Part of the clones is absent; in the studies checked, under half of the shortfall reflects unresolved V genes, and no reason is known for the rest. The sample table shows roughly 7,300 clones, and about three quarters are seen once. About 17% of the sample comes from the top ten. The specimen sequenced was tumor tissue. These receptors were taken from a human donor with peripheral T-cell lymphoma.

Written as DNA, the CDR3 is TGCGCCAGCAGCCATTCGGTGGGGCAAGAGACCCAGTACTTC. Translating gives CASSHSVGQETQYF. V gene TRBV5-1 combines with J gene TRBJ2-5; D gene uncertain. V gave up 4 bases and J gave up 2 bases, with 12 bases separating them. The CDR3 sequence is 14 residues long. Germline CDR1 reads SGHRS; CDR2 reads YFSETQ.

CDR3 protein: CSVEMGQGTEQYF. The CDR3 DNA sequence: TGCAGCGTTGAAATGGGACAGGGGACCGAGCAGTACTTC. The gene calls are TRBV29-1 and TRBJ2-7, with 10 bases matching TRBD1. The CDR3 spans 13 residues. Germline V gene data show CDR1 as SQVTM and CDR2 as ANQGSEA. The junction had 4 bases not matched to a gene; V was cut back by 2 bases and J by 6 bases.

Turning to this clone: At one of its ends the junction is not consistent with the germline gene, which may arise from a read error. The chain links TRBV7-7 to TRBJ2-1, with 8 bases matching TRBD2. In germline, CDR1 is SSHAT, CDR2 FNYEAQ (reference sequence). This CDR3 comprises 17 residues. The CDR3 loop is CANSPDRLASTYNEQFF. The DNA for the CDR3 is TGTGCCAACAGCCCCGATAGACTAGCGAGTACATACAATGAGCAGTTCTTC.

The rearrangement links TRBV19 to TRBJ2-7; TRBD1 or TRBD2 may be the D gene (6 bases each). Germline loops: CDR1 LNHDA, CDR2 SQIVND (reference sequence). V was clipped by 5 bases and J by 3 bases, with 17 bases between them. The CDR3 sequence is 15 residues long. CDR3 nucleotide sequence: TGTGCCAGTAGTCTGCAAGGAGGGGGTCGCTACGAGCAGTACTTC. This encodes CASSLQGGGRYEQYF.

The rearrangement links TRBV19 to TRBJ2-7; D uncertain. Germline V gene lookup returns CDR1 LNHDA and CDR2 SQIVND (reference sequence). There are 13 residues in the CDR3. Trimming shortened V by 3 bases and J by 0 bases, and 6 bases separated the two germline ends. The CDR3 DNA sequence: TGTGCCAGTAGTATTTACAACTCCTACGAGCAGTACTTC. Protein sequence: CASSIYNSYEQYF. Using reference TRBV19 and TRBJ2-7 for the parts outside the CDR3, the full variable domain is DGGITQSPKYLFRKEGQNVTLSCEQNLNHDAMYWYRQDPGQGLRLIYYSQIVNDFQKGDIAEGYSVSREKKESFPLTVTSAQKNPTAFYLCASSIYNSYEQYFGPGTRLTVT.

V is TRBV28 and J is TRBJ1-1; 11 nucleotides line up with TRBD1. Per the germline V gene, CDR1 is MDHEN and CDR2 is SYDVKM. After removal of 3 bases from V and 3 bases from J, the junction contained 18 bases not matched to a gene. The CDR3 loop spans 20 amino acids. CDR3 amino acids: CASSFPSLEDRGRVDTEAFF. The CDR3 DNA is TGTGCCAGCAGTTTCCCCTCCCTTGAGGACAGGGGGCGCGTGGACACTGAAGCTTTCTTT.

This clone was observed a single time. This chain uses TRBV6-8 with TRBJ1-5; D remains ambiguous. V lost 5 bases, J lost 4 bases, and 9 bases lay in between. The CDR3 consists of 13 residues. Germline CDR1 and CDR2: MNHGY and SAAAGT. DNA of the CDR3: TGTGCCAGCAGTGAGCAGGTTAATCAGCCCCAGCATTTT. Translated, it gives CASSEQVNQPQHF.

Concerning this clone itself: The junction departs from the called germline gene at one end, perhaps through a read error. The J gene is TRBJ1-4, the V gene TRBV6-8; 12 bases align to TRBD1. This CDR3 contains 15 residues. Germline V gives CDR1 MNHGY, CDR2 SAAAGT. This CDR3 is CAISGGQGAYEKLFF. In DNA form, the CDR3 reads TGTGCCATCAGTGGGGGACAGGGGGCTTATGAAAAACTGTTTTTT.

The J gene is TRBJ2-2, the V gene TRBV7-1; possible D gene TRBD1, 5 bases. TRBV7-1 is an open reading frame whose function is uncertain. This CDR3 region has 14 residues. The V end lost 3 bases, the J end lost 1 base, and 6 bases lay between the germline ends. CDR3 residues: CASSSGQNTGELFF. In nucleotides, the CDR3 is TGTGCCAGCAGCTCCGGACAGAACACCGGGGAGCTGTTTTTT.

The V and J genes are TRBV1 and TRBJ2-3; the DNA was not used to check the table's D call, TRBD2. TRBV1 represents a pseudogene. This CDR3 region has 19 residues. The CDR3 is CASSQAGLAGGTSTDTQYF. The DNA of the CDR3 is TGCGCCAGCAGCCAGGCTGGACTAGCGGGCGGTACTAGCACAGATACGCAGTATTTT.

The rearrangement uses TRBV19 and TRBJ2-2; D remains ambiguous. V was pared by 4 bases and J by 5 bases, with 11 bases between. CDR3 length equals 14 residues. Germline V gene lookup returns CDR1 LNHDA and CDR2 SQIVND (reference sequence). The CDR3 DNA sequence: TGTGCCAGTAGTACGGACCATCCTACCGGGGAGCTGTTTTTT. It codes for CASSTDHPTGELFF.

The V and J genes are TRBV6-8 and TRBJ2-5; D remains ambiguous. Germline assignment: CDR1 MNHGY and CDR2 SAAAGT. CDR3 size: 15 residues. V lost 5 bases and J 4 bases, leaving 17 bases between the germline ends. CDR3 loop: CASSGGLPSAETQYF. The CDR3 DNA reads TGTGCCAGCAGTGGTGGGCTTCCCTCGGCAGAGACCCAGTACTTC.

V is TRBV6-8 and J is TRBJ2-5, with D uncertain. Germline lookup yields CDR1 MNHGY and CDR2 SAAAGT. This CDR3 comprises 15 residues. Trimming shortened V by 0 bases and J by 5 bases, and 13 bases separated the two germline ends. The CDR3 DNA sequence: TGTGCCAGCAGTTACTCGACGTTGGCAGCGGAGACCCAGTACTTC. This sequence encodes CASSYSTLAAETQYF.